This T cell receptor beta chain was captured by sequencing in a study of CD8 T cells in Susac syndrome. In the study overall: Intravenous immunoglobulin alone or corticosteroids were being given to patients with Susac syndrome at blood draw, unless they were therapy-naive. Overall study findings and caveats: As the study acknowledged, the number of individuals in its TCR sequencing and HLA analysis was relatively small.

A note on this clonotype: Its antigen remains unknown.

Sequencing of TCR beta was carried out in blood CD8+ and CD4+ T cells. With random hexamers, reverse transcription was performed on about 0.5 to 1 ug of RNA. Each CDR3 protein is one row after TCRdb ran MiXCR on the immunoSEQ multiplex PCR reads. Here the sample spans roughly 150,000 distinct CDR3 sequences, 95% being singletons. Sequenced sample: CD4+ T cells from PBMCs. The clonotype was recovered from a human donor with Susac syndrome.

The CDR3 sequence is CASSIRGLGNTIYF. The CDR3 DNA reads TGTGCCAGCAGCATCAGGGGGTTGGGAAACACCATATATTTT. The chain recombines TRBV2 with TRBJ1-3; 7 nucleotides line up with TRBD1. Trimming removed 6 bases from V and 4 bases from J; junction bases left unmatched: 6. Germline-derived CDR1 and CDR2 are SNHLY and FYNNEI. The CDR3 spans 14 residues.